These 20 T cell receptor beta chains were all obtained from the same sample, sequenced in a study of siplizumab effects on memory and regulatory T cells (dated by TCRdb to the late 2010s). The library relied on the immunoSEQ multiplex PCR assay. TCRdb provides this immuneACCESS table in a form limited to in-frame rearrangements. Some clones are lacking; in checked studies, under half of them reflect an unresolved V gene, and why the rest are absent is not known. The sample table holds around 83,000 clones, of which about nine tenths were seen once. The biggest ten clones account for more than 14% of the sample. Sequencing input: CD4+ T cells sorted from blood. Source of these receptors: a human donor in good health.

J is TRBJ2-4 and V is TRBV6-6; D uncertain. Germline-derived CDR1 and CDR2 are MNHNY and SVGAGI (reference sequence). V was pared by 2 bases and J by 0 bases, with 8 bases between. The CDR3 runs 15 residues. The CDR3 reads CASSYIGLAKNIQYF. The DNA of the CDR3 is TGTGCCAGCAGTTACATCGGTCTAGCCAAAAACATTCAGTACTTC.

The CDR3, as DNA: TGCGCCAGCAGCCAAGATCGGGGGGCCAACACTGAAGCTTTCTTT. This sequence encodes CASSQDRGANTEAFF. The chain links TRBV4-3 to TRBJ1-1; tentatively, D is TRBD1 (6 bases). V dropped 0 bases and J dropped 2 bases, with 10 bases sitting between them. The germline gives CDR1 LGHNA, CDR2 YSLEER. The CDR3 is 15 amino acids.

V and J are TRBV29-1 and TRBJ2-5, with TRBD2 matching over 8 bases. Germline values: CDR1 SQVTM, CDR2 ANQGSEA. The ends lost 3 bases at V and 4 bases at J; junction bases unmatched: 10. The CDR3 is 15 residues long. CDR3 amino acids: CSVDSQRETLETQYF. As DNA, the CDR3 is TGCAGCGTTGATTCCCAGCGGGAGACGTTAGAGACCCAGTACTTC.

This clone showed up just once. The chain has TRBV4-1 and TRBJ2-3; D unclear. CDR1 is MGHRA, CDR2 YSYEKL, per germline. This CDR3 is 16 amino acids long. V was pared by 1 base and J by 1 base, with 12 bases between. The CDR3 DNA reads TGCGCCAGCAGCCAAGCCATAGGAGCCCGCACAGATACGCAGTATTTT. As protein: CASSQAIGARTDTQYF.

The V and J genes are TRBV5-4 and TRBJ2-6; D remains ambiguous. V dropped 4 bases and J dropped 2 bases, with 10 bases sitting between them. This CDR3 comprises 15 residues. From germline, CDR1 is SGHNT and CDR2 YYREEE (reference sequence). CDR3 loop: CASSPLTTGANVLTF. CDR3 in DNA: TGTGCCAGCAGCCCTTTAACGACTGGGGCCAACGTCCTGACTTTC.

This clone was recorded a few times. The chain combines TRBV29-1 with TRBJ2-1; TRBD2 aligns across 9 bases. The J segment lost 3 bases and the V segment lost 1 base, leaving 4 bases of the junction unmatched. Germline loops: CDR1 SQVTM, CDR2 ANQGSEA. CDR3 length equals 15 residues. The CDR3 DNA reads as TGCAGCGTTGAAGGGGCTAGCGGGATCTACAATGAGCAGTTCTTC. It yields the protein CSVEGASGIYNEQFF.

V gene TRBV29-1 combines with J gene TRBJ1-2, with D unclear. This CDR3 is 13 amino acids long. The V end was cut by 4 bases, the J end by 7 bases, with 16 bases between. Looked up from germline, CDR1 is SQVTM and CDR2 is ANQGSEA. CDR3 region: CSVGAKGGCGYTF. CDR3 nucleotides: TGCAGCGTTGGAGCAAAGGGAGGGTGTGGCTACACCTTC. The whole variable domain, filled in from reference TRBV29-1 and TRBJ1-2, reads SAVISQKPSRDICQRGTSLTIQCQVDSQVTMMFWYRQQPGQSLTLIATANQGSEATYESGFVIDKFPISRPNLTFSTLTVSNMSPEDSSIYLCSVGAKGGCGYTFGSGTRLTVV.

The CDR3 region is CASSPGQGTNQPQHF. CDR3 bases: TGTGCCAGCAGCCCCGGACAGGGAACCAATCAGCCCCAGCATTTT. The V call is TRBV9, the J call TRBJ1-5, with 8 bases lining up with TRBD1. This CDR3 contains 15 residues. V lost 4 bases, J lost 3 bases, and 6 bases stayed unmatched. Per germline, CDR1 SGDLS and CDR2 YYNGEE.

This CDR3 is CASRGDQIWSGELFF. DNA for the CDR3: TGTGCCAGTAGGGGGGACCAGATTTGGTCCGGGGAGCTGTTTTTT. The rearrangement joins TRBV19 to TRBJ2-2, with D perhaps given as TRBD1 or TRBD2 (5 bases each). From germline, CDR1 is LNHDA and CDR2 SQIVND (reference sequence). Trimming left V 6 bases short and J 6 bases short, with 17 bases between. This CDR3 has 15 residues.

In nucleotides, the CDR3 is TGCGCCAGCAGCTTTGCCCTTCAGCTATACCAAGAGACCCAGTACTTC. It is translated as CASSFALQLYQETQYF. The chain uses TRBV5-1 and TRBJ2-5; D is unresolved. The CDR3 is made up of 16 amino acids. CDR1 and CDR2 (germline): SGHRS, YFSETQ. V lost 2 bases, J lost 0 bases, and 14 bases lay in between.

The CDR3 DNA sequence: TGTGCCTGGAGCCCCGGCACAGGGTATTCACCCCTCCACTTT. Translation gives CAWSPGTGYSPLHF. This chain links TRBV30 with TRBJ1-6; possible D gene TRBD1, 6 bases. Trimming removed 3 bases from V and 8 bases from J, with 14 bases in between. The CDR3 runs to 14 residues. Germline values: CDR1 GTSNPN, CDR2 SVGIG (reference sequence).

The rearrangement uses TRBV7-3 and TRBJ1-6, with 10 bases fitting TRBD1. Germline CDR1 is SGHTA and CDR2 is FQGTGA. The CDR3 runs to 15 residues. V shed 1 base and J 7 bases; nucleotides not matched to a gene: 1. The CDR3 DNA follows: TGTGCCAGCAGCTTAAGACAGGGGGCCAATTCACCCCTCCACTTT. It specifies CASSLRQGANSPLHF.

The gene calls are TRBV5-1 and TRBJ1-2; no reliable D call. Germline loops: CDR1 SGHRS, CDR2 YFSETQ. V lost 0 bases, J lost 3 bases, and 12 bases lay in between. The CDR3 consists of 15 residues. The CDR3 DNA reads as TGCGCCAGCAGCTTGGCCCCAGGTCTCGACTATGGCTACACCTTC. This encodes CASSLAPGLDYGYTF.

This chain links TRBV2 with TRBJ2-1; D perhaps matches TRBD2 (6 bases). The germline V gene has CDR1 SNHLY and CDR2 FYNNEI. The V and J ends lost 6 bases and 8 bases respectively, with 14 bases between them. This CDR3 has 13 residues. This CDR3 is CASRRLVLDEQFF. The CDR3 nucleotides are TGTGCCAGCAGGAGACTAGTTTTGGATGAGCAGTTCTTC.

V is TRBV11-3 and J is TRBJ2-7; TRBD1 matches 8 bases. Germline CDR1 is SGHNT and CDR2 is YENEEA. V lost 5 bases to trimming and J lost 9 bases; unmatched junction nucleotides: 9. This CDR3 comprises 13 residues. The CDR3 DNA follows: TGTGCCAGCAGCCGAGGACAGGGCCAGGGGCAGTACTTC. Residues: CASSRGQGQGQYF.

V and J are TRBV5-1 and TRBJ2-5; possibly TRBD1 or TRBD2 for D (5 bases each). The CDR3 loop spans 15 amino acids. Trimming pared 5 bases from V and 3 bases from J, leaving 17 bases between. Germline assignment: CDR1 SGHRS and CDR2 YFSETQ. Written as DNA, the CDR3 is TGCGCCAGCAGATACACCGGGGCCGAGGAAGAGACCCAGTACTTC. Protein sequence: CASRYTGAEEETQYF. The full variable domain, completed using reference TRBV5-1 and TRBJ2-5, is KAGVTQTPRYLIKTRGQQVTLSCSPISGHRSVSWYQQTPGQGLQFLFEYFSETQRNKGNFPGRFSGRQFSNSRSEMNVSTLELGDSALYLCASRYTGAEEETQYFGPGTRLLVL.

The CDR3 here is CASSYTGSLAKNIQYF. The DNA of the CDR3 is TGTGCCAGCAGTTACACAGGGTCTTTAGCCAAAAACATTCAGTACTTC. This chain links TRBV28 with TRBJ2-4; weak D call: TRBD1 (6 bases). The germline CDR1 and CDR2 sequences are MDHEN and SYDVKM. The CDR3 is 16 residues long. V dropped 4 bases and J dropped 0 bases, with 13 bases sitting between them.

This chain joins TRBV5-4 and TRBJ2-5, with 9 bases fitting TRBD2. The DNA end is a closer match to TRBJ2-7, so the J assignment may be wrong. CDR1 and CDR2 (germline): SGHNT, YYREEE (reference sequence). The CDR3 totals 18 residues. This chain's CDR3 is CASSRGETSGMYRYEQYF. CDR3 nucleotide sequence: TGTGCCAGCAGCCGCGGAGAGACTAGCGGAATGTATAGGTACGAGCAGTACTTC.

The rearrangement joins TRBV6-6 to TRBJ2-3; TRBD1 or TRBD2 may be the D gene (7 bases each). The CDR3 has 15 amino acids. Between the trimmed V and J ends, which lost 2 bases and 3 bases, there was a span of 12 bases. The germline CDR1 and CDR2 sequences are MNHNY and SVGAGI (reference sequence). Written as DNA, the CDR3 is TGTGCCAGCAGTTACGGGGAGGGGGCGACAGATACGCAGTATTTT. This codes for CASSYGEGATDTQYF.

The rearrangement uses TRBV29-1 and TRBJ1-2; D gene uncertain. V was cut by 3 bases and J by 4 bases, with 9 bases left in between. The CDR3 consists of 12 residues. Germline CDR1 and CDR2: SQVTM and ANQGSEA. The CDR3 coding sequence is TGCAGCGTTGAGCGGGTTGGCTATGGCTACACCTTC. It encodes CSVERVGYGYTF.